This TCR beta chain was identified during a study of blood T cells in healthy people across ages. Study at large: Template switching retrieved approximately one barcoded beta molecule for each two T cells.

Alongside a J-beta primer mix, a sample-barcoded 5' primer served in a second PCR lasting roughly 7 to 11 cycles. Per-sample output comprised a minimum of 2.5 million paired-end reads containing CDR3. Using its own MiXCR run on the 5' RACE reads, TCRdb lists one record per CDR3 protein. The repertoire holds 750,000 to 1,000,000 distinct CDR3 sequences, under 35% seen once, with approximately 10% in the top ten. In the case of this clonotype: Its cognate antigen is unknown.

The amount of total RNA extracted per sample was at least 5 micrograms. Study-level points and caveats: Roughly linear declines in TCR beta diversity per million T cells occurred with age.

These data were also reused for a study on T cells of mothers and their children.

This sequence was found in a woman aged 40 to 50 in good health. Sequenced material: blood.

The CDR3 bases are TGCAGCGTTGAAGATCCAGGGTCTGGGCAGTACTTC. Amino acid sequence: CSVEDPGSGQYF. The V and J genes are TRBV29-1 and TRBJ2-7; a weak D match, TRBD1 (5 bases). The V end was cut by 0 bases, the J end by 9 bases, with 12 bases between. Germline V gene lookup returns CDR1 SQVTM and CDR2 ANQGSEA. This CDR3 has 12 residues.